This entry is about one TCR beta chain. These data originate in a study of blood T cell repertoires in COVID-19. Donors were grouped by their self-reported clinical history. V was cut by 1 base and J by 2 bases, with 15 bases left in between. The CDR3 spans 16 residues. CDR1 and CDR2 from the germline V gene are SGHAT and FQNNGV. Sequencing was performed with immunoSEQ multiplex PCR; in TCRdb, only in-frame clones are kept and a portion is missing. This sample has about 480,000 clones, with 70% to 90% found just once. This TCR came from a woman in her thirties or forties who had recovered from COVID-19. The chain uses TRBV11-2 and TRBJ2-7; no clear D. Specimen: PBMCs or T cells enriched from blood (not recorded which). The CDR3 bases are TGTGCCAGCAGCTTAGCATTCCTCAGCGCGCCCTACGAGCAGTACTTC. Its protein is CASSLAFLSAPYEQYF.